The next 18 T cell receptor beta chains were all read from a single sample in a study of blood T cell repertoires in COVID-19. Clones were read by immunoSEQ multiplex PCR, and TCRdb kept only the in-frame ones, dropping some. The sample gives about 520,000 clones, roughly 85% of which show up once; 3.2% is in the top ten. What was sequenced was peripheral blood. The origin of the receptors is a human donor in a cohort sampled during active COVID-19.

The V gene is TRBV27, the J gene TRBJ2-3; TRBD2 might be the D (6 bases). The germline V gene has CDR1 MNHEY and CDR2 SMNVEV (reference sequence). The length of the CDR3 is 14 residues. V lost 1 base and J lost 6, with 11 bases in between. Here the CDR3 reads CASSLYGSGDTQYF. Here the CDR3 DNA reads TGTGCCAGCAGTTTATACGGGAGCGGGGATACGCAGTATTTT.

This chain links TRBV21-1 with TRBJ1-6; the table's D call, TRBD1, has no DNA check behind it. TRBV21-1 constitutes a pseudogene. This CDR3 is built from 15 residues. DNA for the CDR3: TGTGCCAGCAGCAACAGGTGGCCCTATAATTCACCCCTCCACTTT. This translates into CASSNRWPYNSPLHF.

The V gene is TRBV27, the J gene TRBJ2-7; 13 bases line up with TRBD2. Trimming removed 6 bases from V and 2 bases from J; junction bases left unmatched: 4. The CDR3 is 15 residues long. Per germline, CDR1 MNHEY and CDR2 SMNVEV (reference sequence). The CDR3 protein is CASRTGLAGTYEQYF. The CDR3, as DNA: TGTGCCAGCAGAACGGGACTAGCGGGGACCTACGAGCAGTACTTC.

The gene calls are TRBV28 and TRBJ1-5, with a tentative D call TRBD1 (5 bases). V gave up 8 bases and J gave up 2 bases, with 19 bases separating them. Germline V gene sequence: CDR1 MDHEN, CDR2 SYDVKM. This CDR3 is 16 amino acids long. The CDR3 region has the DNA TGTGCCAGCTCGGGGGGGAGGGCTGGTCGCAATCAGCCCCAGCATTTT. Protein sequence: CASSGGRAGRNQPQHF. Supplemented by reference TRBV28 and TRBJ1-5, the full variable domain reads DVKVTQSSRYLVKRTGEKVFLECVQDMDHENMFWYRQDPGLGLRLIYFSYDVKMKEKGDIPEGYSVSREKKERFSLILESASTNQTSMYLCASSGGRAGRNQPQHFGDGTRLSIL.

This sequence joins TRBV5-4 and TRBJ2-7; D remains unclear. The CDR3 extends over 15 amino acids. CDR1 SGHNT and CDR2 YYREEE come from the germline V gene (reference sequence). V was pared by 4 bases and J by 0 bases, with 14 bases between. DNA for the CDR3: TGTGCCAGCAGCGTATCTTCCACAAACTCCTACGAGCAGTACTTC. Its translation is CASSVSSTNSYEQYF.

This chain connects TRBV19 to TRBJ2-3, with 7 bases aligning to TRBD2. The CDR3 has 15 amino acids. CDR1 is LNHDA, CDR2 SQIVND, per germline (reference sequence). The trim removed 3 bases at V and 5 bases at J, leaving 8 bases unmatched. The chain's CDR3 is CASSINAGEGDTQYF. The CDR3, as DNA: TGTGCCAGTAGTATCAACGCGGGAGAGGGAGATACGCAGTATTTT.

The V gene is TRBV6-4, the J gene TRBJ2-2; D is possibly TRBD1 (5 bases). The CDR3 has 16 amino acids. Germline CDR1 is MRHNA and CDR2 is SNTAGT. The V and J ends lost 2 bases and 6 bases respectively, with 16 bases between them. This CDR3 reads CASSDRGASDAGELFF. In nucleotides, the CDR3 is TGTGCCAGCAGTGACAGGGGCGCCTCTGACGCCGGGGAGCTGTTTTTT.

There are a few counts of this clone. The chain combines TRBV28 with TRBJ1-1, with D possibly matching TRBD1 (6 bases). Germline lookup yields CDR1 MDHEN and CDR2 SYDVKM. The V end lost 5 bases, the J end lost 2 bases, and 15 bases lay between the germline ends. This CDR3 region has 15 residues. The CDR3 loop is CASSPGGLSNTEAFF. The DNA of the CDR3 is TGTGCCAGCAGTCCCGGGGGGCTCTCAAACACTGAAGCTTTCTTT.

The rearrangement uses TRBV2 and TRBJ2-3; D not resolved. Trimming removed 4 bases at V and 5 bases at J, with 7 bases between. The germline V gene encodes CDR1 SNHLY and CDR2 FYNNEI. The CDR3 runs 12 residues. DNA for the CDR3: TGTGCCAGCAGTGCTGAGCGAGATACGCAGTATTTT. Translation: CASSAERDTQYF.

The J gene is TRBJ1-2, the V gene TRBV6-5, with D possibly TRBD1 on 5 matching bases. This CDR3 has 14 amino acids. Germline lookup yields CDR1 MNHEY and CDR2 SVGAGI. Trimming cost V 8 bases and J 3 bases, with 16 bases left between them. The CDR3 DNA sequence: TGTGCCAGCGCCCTAGGGAGGGACTACTATGGCTACACCTTC. Translated: CASALGRDYYGYTF.

The J gene is TRBJ2-5, the V gene TRBV28, with D possibly TRBD2 on 5 matching bases. V lost 5 bases to trimming and J lost 5 bases, with 18 bases between them. This CDR3 region has 15 residues. The germline V gene encodes CDR1 MDHEN and CDR2 SYDVKM. The CDR3 spells CASSHSQMPGETQYF. CDR3 nucleotide sequence: TGTGCCAGCAGTCACTCTCAGATGCCGGGGGAGACCCAGTACTTC.

Points on this clone: One end of the junction does not line up with germline, which may come from a read error. This chain uses TRBV14 with TRBJ1-2, with D tentatively TRBD1 (5 bases). The V gene's germline CDR1 is SGHDN and CDR2 FVKESK. CDR3 size: 16 residues. CDR3 region: CASSQEFGHPNHGYTF. CDR3 DNA: TGTGCCAGCAGCCAAGAGTTCGGACATCCTAACCATGGCTACACCTTC.

The chain is built from TRBV3-1 (or the pseudogene TRBV3-2) and TRBJ2-7; D is unresolved. This CDR3 has 14 residues. In germline, CDR1 is LGHDT, CDR2 YNNKEL (reference sequence). With 0 bases removed from V and 7 bases from J, the gap between germline ends came to 13 bases. This chain's CDR3 is CASSQDRGRREQYF. The CDR3 nucleotides are TGTGCCAGCAGCCAAGATCGTGGTAGGCGGGAGCAGTACTTC.

This sequence joins TRBV6-5 and TRBJ1-2, with 8 bases identical to TRBD1. Trimming cost V 2 bases and J 4 bases; bases outside gene matches: 9. The V gene's germline CDR1 is MNHEY and CDR2 SVGAGI. The length of the CDR3 is 16 residues. In nucleotides, the CDR3 is TGTGCCAGCAGTTACCGTCAGGGGGCTCAGAGCTATGGCTACACCTTC. Translating gives CASSYRQGAQSYGYTF.

The V call is TRBV10-3, the J call TRBJ2-5; D is unclear. The germline V and J ends were trimmed by 4 bases and 0 bases, with 6 bases remaining between them. The CDR3 has 13 residues. Looked up from germline, CDR1 is ENHRY and CDR2 is SYGVKD. The CDR3 here is CAISVGNQETQYF. The CDR3 region has the DNA TGTGCCATCAGTGTGGGCAACCAAGAGACCCAGTACTTC.

This sequence joins TRBV6-5 and TRBJ2-7, with 7 bases that match TRBD1. Trimming at V came to 6 bases and at J to 4 bases, leaving 3 bases not matched to a gene. Germline loops: CDR1 MNHEY, CDR2 SVGAGI. The CDR3 runs to 12 residues. In DNA, the CDR3 is TGTGCCAGCAGCCTCAGGGGGTACGAGCAGTACTTC. Translated: CASSLRGYEQYF.

This clone was picked up one time. The V and J genes are TRBV30 and TRBJ1-2; possible D gene TRBD1, 6 bases. Germline V gene data show CDR1 as GTSNPN and CDR2 as SVGIG (reference sequence). CDR3 length equals 12 residues. Trimming shortened V by 4 bases and J by 7 bases, and 13 bases separated the two germline ends. The CDR3 sequence is CAWTGTILGYTF. Written as DNA, the CDR3 is TGTGCCTGGACCGGGACAATCCTTGGCTACACCTTC.

This sequence joins TRBV30 and TRBJ1-2, with 8 bases fitting TRBD1. Germline V gene data show CDR1 as GTSNPN and CDR2 as SVGIG (reference sequence). This CDR3 is 12 amino acids long. J was trimmed by 6 bases and V by 5 bases; bases with no gene match: 5. The CDR3 reads CAWGQGKDGYTF. In DNA, the CDR3 is TGTGCCTGGGGACAGGGTAAGGATGGCTACACCTTC.